These 31 T cell receptor beta chains were sequenced from one sample in a study of T cell repertoires in cytomegalovirus infection. The antigens for these receptors are not known. TCRdb ran MiXCR on the reads and lists one entry per CDR3 protein. The sample yields roughly 730,000 distinct CDR3 sequences, 30% to 40% seen once. Here the sequenced sample was cultured PBMCs, taken from culture after CMV antigen stimulation. The receptors were sampled from a human donor in good health (CMV status not recorded). Some clones in this sample may be carry-over from other donors' samples.

This clonotype was detected many times. This sequence joins TRBV7-2 and TRBJ1-5, with 9 bases identical to TRBD1. The CDR3 consists of 15 residues. Germline V lookup: CDR1 SGHTA, CDR2 FQGNSA. V shed 1 base and J 7 bases; nucleotides not matched to a gene: 5. The CDR3 sequence: CASSLGTGVNQPQHF. CDR3 bases: TGTGCCAGCAGCTTAGGGACAGGGGTTAACCAGCCCCAGCATTTT.

The chain is built from TRBV11-1 and TRBJ2-1; tentatively, D is TRBD1 (6 bases). The germline CDR1 and CDR2 sequences are SGHAT and FQDESV (reference sequence). Trimming took off 2 bases at V and 2 bases at J, with 7 bases between the two ends. The CDR3 covers 14 residues. The CDR3, as DNA: TGTGCCAGCAGCTTATACAGGGCCTACAATGAGCAGTTCTTC. As protein: CASSLYRAYNEQFF. Full variable domain (remainder filled in from reference TRBV11-1 and TRBJ2-1): EAEVAQSPRYKITEKSQAVAFWCDPISGHATLYWYRQILGQGPELLVQFQDESVVDDSQLPKDRFSAERLKGVDSTLKIQPAELGDSAMYLCASSLYRAYNEQFFGPGTRLTVL.

This clonotype appeared once. V is TRBV28 and J is TRBJ1-2; a possible D gene is TRBD1 (5 bases). There are 15 residues in the CDR3. The germline gives CDR1 MDHEN, CDR2 SYDVKM. The V gene lost 8 bases and the J gene lost 1 base, with 17 bases spanning the gap. CDR3 sequence (DNA): TGTGCCAGCGAGTTGGGGGACGGCGATAACTATGGCTACACCTTC. Its protein is CASELGDGDNYGYTF.

The rearrangement uses TRBV2 and TRBJ1-2, with 9 bases lining up with TRBD1. CDR3 length: 12 residues. V was clipped by 10 bases and J by 9 bases; unmatched bases: 9. Germline CDR1 reads SNHLY; CDR2 reads FYNNEI. CDR3 sequence (DNA): TGTGCCACCCAGGGGGGACAGGGCCGCTACACCTTC. Residues: CATQGGQGRYTF. Combining the CDR3 with reference TRBV2 and TRBJ1-2 gives the whole variable domain EPEVTQTPSHQVTQMGQEVILRCVPISNHLYFYWYRQILGQKVEFLVSFYNNEISEKSEIFDDQFSVERPDGSNFTLKIRSTKLEDSAMYFCATQGGQGRYTFGSGTRLTVV.

This clonotype was seen only a few times. The chain is built from TRBV7-8 and TRBJ1-4, with 9 positions matching TRBD1. This CDR3 contains 16 residues. J lost 4 bases, V lost 5 bases, and 8 bases had no gene match. The V gene's germline CDR1 is SGHVS and CDR2 FQNEAQ. The CDR3 sequence is CASSIGTGRYNEKLFF. The CDR3 DNA follows: TGTGCCAGCAGCATCGGGACAGGGCGCTATAATGAAAAACTGTTTTTT.

This clonotype was picked up a small number of times. V is TRBV7-2 and J is TRBJ1-6; D is unresolved. Trimming stripped 2 bases from V and 13 bases from J, with 12 bases between. In germline, CDR1 is SGHTA, CDR2 FQGNSA. The CDR3 is 13 residues long. In DNA form, the CDR3 reads TGTGCCAGCAGCTTAATATTCGGATCCCCCCTCCACTTT. Amino acids: CASSLIFGSPLHF.

The table lists this clonotype with a few counts. V is TRBV7-6 and J is TRBJ2-1; TRBD2 aligns across 8 bases. The germline V gene encodes CDR1 SGHVS and CDR2 FNYEAQ. V gave up 5 bases and J gave up 4 bases; unmatched junction bases: 7. CDR3 length: 15 amino acids. The CDR3 loop is CASSRQRERYNEQFF. The DNA for the CDR3 is TGTGCCAGCAGCCGACAGCGGGAGAGATACAATGAGCAGTTCTTC. Full variable domain (missing parts from reference TRBV7-6 and TRBJ2-1): GAGVSQSPRYKVTKRGQDVALRCDPISGHVSLYWYRQALGQGPEFLTYFNYEAQQDKSGLPNDRFSAERPEGSISTLTIQRTEQRDSAMYRCASSRQRERYNEQFFGPGTRLTVL.

This clonotype was seen at least ten times. The chain uses TRBV7-2 and TRBJ1-2, with 8 positions matching TRBD1. This CDR3 spans 15 amino acids. V trimming: 2 bases; J trimming: 8 bases; junction bases outside the gene matches: 10. Per the germline V gene, CDR1 is SGHTA and CDR2 is FQGNSA. The CDR3 DNA follows: TGTGCCAGCAGCTTATTGAGGCAGGGGGCTTCCGGCTACACCTTC. Encoded protein: CASSLLRQGASGYTF.

This clonotype was observed a few times. The chain is built from TRBV27 and TRBJ1-1, with D perhaps TRBD1 (5 bases). Germline V CDR1 and CDR2: MNHEY, SMNVEV (reference sequence). The CDR3 extends over 15 amino acids. Trimming left V 0 bases short and J 6 bases short, with 14 bases between. The DNA of the CDR3 is TGTGCCAGCAGTTTATCGGCCAGGGTTCGTTCTGAAGCTTTCTTT. Its translation is CASSLSARVRSEAFF.

The chain combines TRBV10-3 with TRBJ2-1; 8 positions match TRBD2. From germline, CDR1 is ENHRY and CDR2 SYGVKD. J gave up 4 bases and V 5 bases, and 7 bases lay outside the gene matches. The CDR3 consists of 15 residues. Here the CDR3 DNA reads TGTGCCATCAGTTCCCCTAGCGGGTTGTACAATGAGCAGTTCTTC. It specifies CAISSPSGLYNEQFF.

The rearrangement uses TRBV5-6 and TRBJ2-7, with D uncertain. Trimming cost V 5 bases and J 6 bases, with 15 bases left between them. Germline CDR1 and CDR2: SGHDT and YYEEEE. The CDR3 is 13 residues long. CDR3 sequence: CASSLLRASEQYF. CDR3 coding DNA: TGTGCCAGCAGTTTGCTACGGGCGAGCGAGCAGTACTTC.

This clonotype was detected ten times or more. This rearrangement joins TRBV7-2 to TRBJ2-3; D gene unclear. V was shortened by 2 bases and J by 6 bases, with 9 bases between the two germline ends. Per the germline V gene, CDR1 is SGHTA and CDR2 is FQGNSA. The CDR3 is 13 residues long. The DNA for the CDR3 is TGTGCCAGCAGCTTAAGGCCAGCTGATACGCAGTATTTT. Translation: CASSLRPADTQYF.

The gene calls are TRBV19 and TRBJ2-2; maybe TRBD2 (6 bases). CDR1 is LNHDA, CDR2 SQIVND, per germline (reference sequence). The CDR3 totals 14 residues. The ends were cut back, 7 bases at V and 1 base at J, with 10 bases in the middle. The CDR3, as DNA: TGTGCCAGTATGTGGAGGGAGAACACCGGGGAGCTGTTTTTT. Translation gives CASMWRENTGELFF.

This clonotype occurred many times. The V and J genes are TRBV7-2 and TRBJ1-1; TRBD1 might be the D (6 bases). The CDR3 runs 13 residues. CDR1 is SGHTA, CDR2 FQGNSA, per germline. V was pared by 0 bases and J by 7 bases, with 9 bases between. In DNA, the CDR3 is TGTGCCAGCAGCTTAGCGACAGGCATTGAAGCTTTCTTT. Its protein product is CASSLATGIEAFF.

This clonotype appeared a few times. The chain is built from TRBV19 and TRBJ1-5; D may be TRBD1 (5 bases). Germline CDR1 and CDR2: LNHDA and SQIVND (reference sequence). CDR3 length equals 15 residues. Trimming stripped 6 bases from V and 7 bases from J, with 19 bases between. As DNA, the CDR3 is TGTGCCAGTAGCCAAACAACAGGAGGGGAACAGCCCCAGCATTTT. Translation gives CASSQTTGGEQPQHF. The variable domain in full, with the rest retrieved from reference TRBV19 and TRBJ1-5, is DGGITQSPKYLFRKEGQNVTLSCEQNLNHDAMYWYRQDPGQGLRLIYYSQIVNDFQKGDIAEGYSVSREKKESFPLTVTSAQKNPTAFYLCASSQTTGGEQPQHFGDGTRLSIL.

This clonotype was recorded at least ten times. The V gene is TRBV7-2, the J gene TRBJ2-3; D may match TRBD1 or TRBD2 (6 bases each). V was cut by 3 bases and J by 2 bases, with 9 bases left in between. The CDR3 sequence is 14 residues long. The germline V gene encodes CDR1 SGHTA and CDR2 FQGNSA. CDR3 nucleotide sequence: TGTGCCAGCAGCTTCGGGGGCTTCACAGATACGCAGTATTTT. This codes for CASSFGGFTDTQYF.

This clonotype was counted between two and nine times. The J gene is TRBJ2-7, the V gene TRBV28; D gene ambiguous. The CDR3 loop spans 15 amino acids. Between the trimmed V and J ends, which lost 3 bases and 1 base, there was a span of 13 bases. Looked up from germline, CDR1 is MDHEN and CDR2 is SYDVKM. The CDR3 region has the DNA TGTGCCAGCAGTTTTTTCCCCGACACTTCCTACGAGCAGTACTTC. As protein: CASSFFPDTSYEQYF.

Only a few counts were recorded for this clonotype. The V gene is TRBV4-3, the J gene TRBJ2-3, with TRBD2 as a possible D gene (5 bases). Per germline, CDR1 LGHNA and CDR2 YSLEER. The CDR3 length is 15 residues. V lost 0 bases and J 5 bases, leaving 12 bases between the germline ends. The CDR3 DNA is TGCGCCAGCAGCCAAGAGTCTAGCTGGGGAGATACGCAGTATTTT. Its translation: CASSQESSWGDTQYF.

This clonotype was recorded a few times. The rearrangement uses TRBV28 and TRBJ2-2; 7 positions match TRBD1. CDR3 length equals 14 residues. Per germline, CDR1 MDHEN and CDR2 SYDVKM. After removal of 9 bases from V and 3 bases from J, the junction contained 7 bases not matched to a gene. As DNA, the CDR3 is TGTGCCAGTAGTCGACAGGGAGACACCGGGGAGCTGTTTTTT. This codes for CASSRQGDTGELFF.

This clonotype has at least ten counts. The V call is TRBV7-2, the J call TRBJ1-4; D remains unclear. With 5 bases removed from V and 6 bases from J, the gap between germline ends came to 13 bases. Germline values: CDR1 SGHTA, CDR2 FQGNSA. The CDR3 consists of 14 residues. CDR3 in amino acids: CASSPGGQDEKLFF. The CDR3 DNA reads TGTGCCAGCAGCCCTGGTGGCCAGGATGAAAAACTGTTTTTT.

V gene TRBV7-2 combines with J gene TRBJ1-2, with D possibly being TRBD1 (6 bases). Germline V lookup: CDR1 SGHTA, CDR2 FQGNSA. Trimming removed 6 bases from V and 2 bases from J, with 10 bases in between. This CDR3 has 13 residues. CDR3 in amino acids: CASRNRGNYGYTF. CDR3 DNA sequence: TGTGCCAGCAGGAATAGGGGGAACTATGGCTACACCTTC.

This clonotype occurred a few times. The V and J genes are TRBV12-3 or TRBV12-4 and TRBJ2-3, with D unresolved. V lost 5 bases, J lost 1 base, and 13 bases lay in between. The CDR3 has 15 amino acids. The CDR3 is CASSATEDGTDTQYF. DNA of the CDR3: TGTGCCAGCAGTGCAACAGAGGATGGCACAGATACGCAGTATTTT.

The V gene is TRBV29-1, the J gene TRBJ2-2, with 14 bases identical to TRBD2. Germline V gene lookup returns CDR1 SQVTM and CDR2 ANQGSEA. This CDR3 region has 18 residues. V gave up 6 bases and J gave up 6 bases; unmatched junction bases: 15. This chain's CDR3 is CSVAIGGLAGVFAGELFF. CDR3 sequence (DNA): TGCAGCGTCGCTATAGGGGGACTAGCGGGAGTGTTCGCCGGGGAGCTGTTTTTT.

V and J are TRBV3-1 and TRBJ2-5, with a tentative D call TRBD2 (7 bases). V lost 0 bases and J 4 bases, leaving 21 bases between the germline ends. Germline-derived CDR1 and CDR2 are LGHDT and YNNKEL (reference sequence). The CDR3 consists of 18 residues. CDR3: CASSQDPLLGGALETQYF. Written as DNA, the CDR3 is TGTGCCAGCAGCCAAGACCCCCTTTTGGGGGGGGCCCTAGAGACCCAGTACTTC.

The chain uses TRBV7-2 and TRBJ1-6; the match to TRBD1 covers 7 bases. Germline V CDR1 and CDR2: SGHTA, FQGNSA. This CDR3 comprises 16 residues. J was trimmed by 6 bases and V by 1 base; bases with no gene match: 6. The CDR3 loop reads CASSLVAGGGNSPLHF. Here the CDR3 DNA reads TGTGCCAGCAGCTTAGTTGCAGGGGGAGGTAATTCACCCCTCCACTTT.

V gene TRBV27 combines with J gene TRBJ1-1, with TRBD1 identical over 8 bases. CDR1 and CDR2 from the germline V gene are MNHEY and SMNVEV (reference sequence). The CDR3 runs 15 residues. After removal of 0 bases from V and 3 bases from J, the junction contained 3 bases not matched to a gene. CDR3 sequence reads: CASSLSPGGYTEAFF. In nucleotides, the CDR3 is TGTGCCAGCAGTTTATCCCCAGGGGGCTACACTGAAGCTTTCTTT.

The V call is TRBV20-1, the J call TRBJ2-5; the D is unclear. The CDR3 is 14 residues long. V dropped 1 base and J dropped 4 bases, with 13 bases sitting between them. Germline CDR1 DFQATT, CDR2 SNEGSKA (reference sequence). The chain's CDR3 is CSARVPALRETQYF. DNA for the CDR3: TGCAGTGCTAGAGTCCCGGCCCTTCGAGAGACCCAGTACTTC.

This clonotype was detected many times. This sequence joins TRBV7-2 and TRBJ2-2; D is unresolved. The CDR3 has 17 amino acids. The germline V and J ends were trimmed by 5 bases and 6 bases, with 22 bases remaining between them. Germline lookup yields CDR1 SGHTA and CDR2 FQGNSA. CDR3 sequence reads: CASSTFSPSRYPGELFF. The CDR3 DNA follows: TGTGCCAGCAGCACATTTTCCCCCTCTAGATACCCCGGGGAGCTGTTTTTT.

This clonotype has a handful of counts. The gene calls are TRBV19 and TRBJ1-2; D is undetermined. The V end was cut by 7 bases, the J end by 0 bases, with 15 bases between. The CDR3 has 15 amino acids. Germline V gene sequence: CDR1 LNHDA, CDR2 SQIVND (reference sequence). CDR3: CASTQDGAANYGYTF. The CDR3 DNA sequence: TGTGCCAGTACACAAGACGGAGCCGCTAACTATGGCTACACCTTC.

This clonotype was detected only a few times. The chain recombines TRBV20-1 with TRBJ2-5; D could derive from TRBD1 or TRBD2 (5 bases each). Trimming removed 5 bases at V and 6 bases at J, with 19 bases between. The CDR3 has 14 amino acids. CDR1 and CDR2 from the germline V gene are DFQATT and SNEGSKA (reference sequence). The CDR3 bases are TGCAGTGCTTTGTATATTGAGGGGCGCAAGACCCAGTACTTC. Amino acid sequence: CSALYIEGRKTQYF.

This clonotype was observed a few times. The chain has TRBV11-2 and TRBJ2-3, with 13 nucleotides matching TRBD2. The CDR3 contains 17 residues. CDR1 is SGHAT, CDR2 FQNNGV, per germline. J was trimmed by 6 bases and V by 2 bases; bases with no gene match: 8. CDR3 in DNA: TGTGCCAGCAGCTTATTGACTAGCGGGAGGAGTCAGGATACGCAGTATTTT. Protein product: CASSLLTSGRSQDTQYF.